This T cell receptor beta chain was sequenced in a study of human T cells and chemical hapten exposure. This clonotype was observed many times. What it recognizes is unknown. Broader study findings: Following DPC sensitization, TCRs present above 1 in 1000 frequency showed no change.

This sample's time point: patch test 2, 6 weeks after DPC sensitization. Treatment specified: therapeutic diphenylcyclopropenone sensitization with weekly scalp DPC. TCRdb used MiXCR to reprocess the RACE reads, holding one entry per CDR3 protein. Here the sample spans approximately 80,000 distinct CDR3 sequences, more than 8.5% being singletons. This CDR3 contains 18 residues. The receptor's source is a woman aged 25 to 45 with alopecia areata. Some clones in this sample may be carry-over from other donors' samples. The chain employs TRBV3-2 and TRBJ2-3; the DNA was not compared with TRBD2, the D call given in the table. TRBV3-2 is flagged as a pseudogene. Specimen: whole blood, collected in connection with sensitization to the hapten diphenylcyclopropenone (DPC). CDR3 sequence: CASSQSTSGRADTDTQYF. The CDR3 nucleotides are TGTGCCAGCAGCCAATCGACTAGCGGGAGGGCTGACACAGATACGCAGTATTTT.